This T cell receptor beta chain was obtained from a study of post-analysis software for immune sequencing data (dated by TCRdb to the mid-2010s). Describing the broader study: The recorded disease courses included relapsing-remitting, secondary progressive and progressive-relapsing multiple sclerosis, and some patients had no subtype annotation. The multiple sclerosis patient repertoires were compared with approximately 11 previously published healthy control repertoires from donors aged about 6 to 26 years. A subset of samples was prepared in parallel using single-end sample barcoding, then pooled and co-amplified after Illumina adapter ligation.

The library was obtained by PCR. Sequencing was performed on an Illumina HiSeq 2500. Unique molecular identifiers were incorporated into TCR beta cDNA libraries to reduce PCR and sequencing biases. Approximately 500,000 cDNA molecules were obtained for every 1 to 10 million input T cells, so each molecule roughly corresponded to one T cell. The patient libraries were prepared and sequenced with the same protocol used for the earlier healthy control dataset. Within a given batch, samples were prepared together, multiplexed and sequenced on the same HiSeq lane. On the study's bioinformatics: MIGEC handled the raw barcoded reads, throwing out single-read molecular identifier groups before consensus assembly and CDR3 extraction. VDJtools was used for post-analysis of the clonotype tables, with diversity normalized by down-sampling every dataset to the smallest sample size. To correct batch-related cross-sample contamination, repertoire overlap clustering matched CDR3 amino acid sequences but not nucleotide sequences. In TCRdb, the public reads were trimmed at Q25 with fastp and aligned with MiXCR, with productive beta chains retained. Rows merge per CDR3 protein into single entries with the most common DNA and genes. TCRdb's processing, not the authors', yielded these V and J calls. The sample table holds hundreds of thousands of distinct CDR3 sequences, of which 25% to 30% were seen once. The ten largest clones capture around 0.56% of the sample.

Here V drops 3 bases and J drops 11 bases, and the junction holds 11 bases not matched to any gene. The cysteine opens and the phenylalanine closes a CDR3 of 14 amino acids. The CDR3 DNA has 42 bases and is translated from base 1. The germline V gene (reference sequence) specifies DFQATT as CDR1 and SNEGSKA as CDR2. Turning to this clonotype: Its antigen is still unknown. The record has no base qualities; no much larger clone is one base away.

To demonstrate the VDJtools post-analysis software, the study profiled TCR beta repertoires from the peripheral blood of 10 to 15 young patients with multiple sclerosis. The patients with multiple sclerosis were children and adolescents between about 6 and 17 years of age. The paper as a whole reports these results and caveats: Direct clustering with F measure showed strong co-clustering of samples prepared in the same batch, prompting a batch-effect correction. The multiple sclerosis patient group was slightly younger than the control group. Significantly higher frequencies in patients than in controls were found for about 5 TRBV segments, including TRBV5-6, TRBV5-1 and TRBV20-1. Normalized Chao1 diversity was significantly lower in multiple sclerosis patients than controls, suggesting substantial peripheral T-cell clonal expansion.

The rearrangement joined TRBV20-1 to TRBJ2-5; the central 11 bases match TRBD2. The sample taken for sequencing was blood. The receptor was isolated from a girl aged 5-17 years with multiple sclerosis. The encoded CDR3 is CSASPGTSGREQYF. The nucleotide sequence is TGCAGTGCTAGCCCCGGGACTAGCGGTAGGGAGCAGTACTTC.